This T cell receptor beta chain was recorded in a study of cytomegalovirus exposure and HLA in healthy donors. Whole-study findings and limits: With later analysis, a missense DCLRE1C variant became linked to TCR beta V- and J-gene trimming. A later look showed TCR association rates differing by HLA locus, highest for DRB1 and lowest for HLA-C.

Germline CDR1 SEHNR, CDR2 FQNEAQ (reference sequence). The CDR3 loop spans 18 amino acids. V gave up 2 bases and J gave up 2 bases; unmatched junction bases: 14. In the PCR, 60 Vbeta and 13 Jbeta primers were used. Only in-frame clones appear in the TCRdb table, and some are missing; sequencing was by immunoSEQ multiplex PCR. The table shows approximately 160,000 clones, with about two thirds occurring only once. As concerns this clone: Its cognate antigen is unknown.

What was sequenced was PBMCs. The chain couples TRBV7-9 to TRBJ2-7, with 8 bases matching TRBD1. This clonotype was sampled from a woman between 18 and 30 years old in good health and CMV-seropositive. CDR3 sequence reads: CASSLRGGRGPFPYEQYF. The CDR3 DNA is TGTGCCAGCAGCTTAAGGGGAGGCAGGGGGCCTTTTCCCTACGAGCAGTACTTC.